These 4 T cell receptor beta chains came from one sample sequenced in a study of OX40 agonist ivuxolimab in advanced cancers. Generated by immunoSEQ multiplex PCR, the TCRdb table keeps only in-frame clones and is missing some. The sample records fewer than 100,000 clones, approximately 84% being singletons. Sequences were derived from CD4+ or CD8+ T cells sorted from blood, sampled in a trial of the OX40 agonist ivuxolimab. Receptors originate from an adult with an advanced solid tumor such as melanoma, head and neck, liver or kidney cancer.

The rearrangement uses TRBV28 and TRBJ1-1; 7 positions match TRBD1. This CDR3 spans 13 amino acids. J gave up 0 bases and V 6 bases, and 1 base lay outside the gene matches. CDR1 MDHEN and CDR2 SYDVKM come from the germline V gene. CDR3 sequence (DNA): TGTGCCAGCAGCACAGGGGTGAACACTGAAGCTTTCTTT. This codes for CASSTGVNTEAFF.

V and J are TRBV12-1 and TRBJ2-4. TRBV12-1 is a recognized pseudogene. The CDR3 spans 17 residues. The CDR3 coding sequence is TGTGCCAGCAGCTTCCTGTACGAGACCCGTCTCCAAAGAGTTCAGTACTTC. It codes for CASSFLYETRLQRVQYF.

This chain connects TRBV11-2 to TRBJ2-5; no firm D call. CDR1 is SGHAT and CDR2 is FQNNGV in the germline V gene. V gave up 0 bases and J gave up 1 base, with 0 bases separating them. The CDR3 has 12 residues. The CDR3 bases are TGTGCCAGCAGCTTAGACCAAGAGACCCAGTACTTC. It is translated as CASSLDQETQYF.

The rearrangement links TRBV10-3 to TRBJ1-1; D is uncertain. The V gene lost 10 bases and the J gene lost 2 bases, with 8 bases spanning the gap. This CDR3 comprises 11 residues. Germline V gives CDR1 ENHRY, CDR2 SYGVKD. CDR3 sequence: CATRTNTEAFF. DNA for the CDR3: TGTGCCACCCGGACCAACACTGAAGCTTTCTTT.